The 27 T cell receptor beta chains reported below all come from one sample, sequenced in a study of blood T cell repertoires in COVID-19. The method was immunoSEQ multiplex PCR; TCRdb's version includes in-frame clones alone and lacks a portion of them. The sample yields fewer than 250,000 clones, about 83% seen once. Material: peripheral blood. The receptors originated from a human donor in a cohort sampled during active COVID-19.

This clone showed up just a few times. The chain employs TRBV9 and TRBJ1-6; D is unclear. The CDR3 consists of 14 residues. V dropped 0 bases and J dropped 7 bases, with 8 bases sitting between them. Germline CDR1 reads SGDLS; CDR2 reads YYNGEE. The CDR3, as DNA: TGTGCCAGCAGCGTAGAACAGAAGAATTCACCCCTCCACTTT. Translated: CASSVEQKNSPLHF.

This clone showed up just a few times. V usage is TRBV9 and J usage is TRBJ2-5; perhaps TRBD2 as D (6 bases). This CDR3 is built from 14 residues. Germline lookup yields CDR1 SGDLS and CDR2 YYNGEE. Trimming left V 0 bases short and J 9 bases short, with 15 bases between. The DNA of the CDR3 is TGTGCCAGCAGCGTAGATCCAGGGACTCCCCCCCAGTACTTC. Protein sequence: CASSVDPGTPPQYF.

The chain carries TRBV7-6 and TRBJ1-1; D might be TRBD1 (5 bases). The V end lost 1 base, the J end lost 6 bases, and 24 bases lay between the germline ends. Germline values: CDR1 SGHVS, CDR2 FNYEAQ. The CDR3 sequence is 18 residues long. DNA for the CDR3: TGTGCCAGCAGCTTAGGGCTGAAGCGGGGCCATTTGAAGGCTGAAGCTTTCTTT. As protein: CASSLGLKRGHLKAEAFF.

The chain combines TRBV6-5 with TRBJ1-3; possibly TRBD1 for D (6 bases). Trimming took off 4 bases at V and 0 bases at J, with 10 bases between the two ends. The CDR3 spans 15 residues. CDR1 and CDR2 from the germline V gene are MNHEY and SVGAGI. As DNA, the CDR3 is TGTGCCAGCAGTTCGACAGGCAGCTCTGGAAACACCATATATTTT. Its protein is CASSSTGSSGNTIYF.

This rearrangement joins TRBV3-1 (or the pseudogene TRBV3-2) to TRBJ1-4; D is unclear. Between the trimmed V and J ends, which lost 0 bases and 2 bases, there was a span of 7 bases. The CDR3 runs 15 residues. Germline V gives CDR1 LGHDT, CDR2 YNNKEL (reference sequence). The DNA for the CDR3 is TGTGCCAGCAGCCAAGACCCGGGGACTAATGAAAAACTGTTTTTT. This codes for CASSQDPGTNEKLFF.

This chain joins TRBV5-1 and TRBJ2-1; TRBD1 is a possible D gene (6 bases). The germline CDR1 and CDR2 sequences are SGHRS and YFSETQ. The CDR3 spans 15 residues. V shed 3 bases and J shed 5 bases, with 15 bases lying between them. CDR3 region: CASSSEPGEHNEQFF. CDR3 nucleotides: TGCGCCAGCAGCTCGGAGCCAGGGGAGCACAATGAGCAGTTCTTC.

This clone turned up a few times. This chain uses TRBV5-4 with TRBJ1-3; D is unclear. The CDR3 contains 15 residues. Trimming pared 3 bases from V and 5 bases from J, leaving 15 bases between. CDR1 and CDR2 (germline): SGHNT, YYREEE (reference sequence). This CDR3 is CASSSRGGRRNTIYF. For the CDR3, the DNA is TGTGCCAGCAGCTCAAGAGGAGGTCGTAGAAACACCATATATTTT.

The chain employs TRBV20-1 and TRBJ2-1; D remains ambiguous. The germline V gene encodes CDR1 DFQATT and CDR2 SNEGSKA (reference sequence). Trimming removed 6 bases from V and 10 bases from J, with 13 bases in between. The CDR3 length is 11 residues. The CDR3 is CSATRPPEQFF. The CDR3, as DNA: TGCAGTGCAACCAGGCCCCCGGAGCAGTTCTTC.

As for this clone: Other DNA sequences from this sample encode an identical CDR3 as well. This chain uses TRBV10-3 with TRBJ2-7; D is unclear. Germline values: CDR1 ENHRY, CDR2 SYGVKD. Trimming pared 0 bases from V and 6 bases from J, leaving 3 bases between. The CDR3 is 11 residues long. CDR3 nucleotides: TGTGCCATCAGTGAGTCTCTCGAGCAGTACTTC. This gives the protein CAISESLEQYF.

This chain links TRBV9 with TRBJ2-1; D might be TRBD1 (5 bases). Trimming removed 0 bases at V and 7 bases at J, with 11 bases between. The length of the CDR3 is 14 residues. Looked up from germline, CDR1 is SGDLS and CDR2 is YYNGEE. In DNA form, the CDR3 reads TGTGCCAGCAGCGTAGCGGGCAGGGCTAATGAGCAGTTCTTC. It specifies CASSVAGRANEQFF.

V is TRBV12-3 or TRBV12-4 and J is TRBJ2-7; 8 bases map to TRBD1. There are 13 residues in the CDR3. V dropped 9 bases and J dropped 6; count of bases not matched to a gene: 10. The CDR3: CASDSGTGGEQYF. The DNA of the CDR3 is TGTGCCAGTGACTCAGGGACAGGAGGCGAGCAGTACTTC.

The chain recombines TRBV10-3 with TRBJ1-2; D perhaps matches TRBD1 (5 bases). This CDR3 region has 15 residues. Germline V lookup: CDR1 ENHRY, CDR2 SYGVKD. The V end was cut by 8 bases, the J end by 3 bases, with 19 bases between. In DNA, the CDR3 is TGTGCCATCGATGTATTAGGGACGGGGGACTATGGCTACACCTTC. Protein: CAIDVLGTGDYGYTF.

V gene TRBV9 combines with J gene TRBJ1-1, with 8 bases that match TRBD1. The V gene's germline CDR1 is SGDLS and CDR2 YYNGEE. V trimming: 3 bases; J trimming: 4 bases; junction bases outside the gene matches: 8. The CDR3 sequence is 15 residues long. The CDR3 spells CASSGGQGGGTEAFF. The CDR3 region has the DNA TGTGCCAGCAGCGGAGGACAGGGAGGTGGCACTGAAGCTTTCTTT.

The V call is TRBV14, the J call TRBJ1-2; D gene ambiguous. Trimming removed 2 bases from V and 0 bases from J, with 7 bases in between. The CDR3 totals 14 residues. CDR1 is SGHDN, CDR2 FVKESK, per germline. The CDR3 nucleotides are TGTGCCAGCAGCCAATTTAACACTAACTATGGCTACACCTTC. Residues: CASSQFNTNYGYTF.

The chain employs TRBV28 and TRBJ2-1; 10 positions match TRBD2. The CDR3 sequence is 19 residues long. After removal of 5 bases from V and 2 bases from J, the junction contained 15 bases not matched to a gene. Germline values: CDR1 MDHEN, CDR2 SYDVKM. CDR3 sequence reads: CASSRIAGGSNYAYNEQFF. For the CDR3, the DNA is TGTGCCAGCAGTAGAATAGCGGGAGGATCAAATTATGCCTACAATGAGCAGTTCTTC.

V gene TRBV18 combines with J gene TRBJ2-1, with D unclear. This CDR3 is 14 amino acids long. The V gene's germline CDR1 is KGHSH and CDR2 LQKENI. Deletions cut 5 bases from V and 2 bases from J, with 10 bases between. CDR3 DNA sequence: TGTGCCAGCTCATCCCGTATCGCCTACAATGAGCAGTTCTTC. This gives the protein CASSSRIAYNEQFF. Based on the CDR3 plus reference TRBV18 and TRBJ2-1, the full variable domain is NAGVMQNPRHLVRRRGQEARLRCSPMKGHSHVYWYRQLPEEGLKFMVYLQKENIIDESGMPKERFSAEFPKEGPSILRIQQVVRGDSAAYFCASSSRIAYNEQFFGPGTRLTVL.

The V and J genes are TRBV10-2 and TRBJ2-7; D is unresolved. The V gene lost 6 bases and the J gene lost 0 bases, with 9 bases spanning the gap. CDR1 is WSHSY and CDR2 is SAAADI in the germline V gene. The CDR3 length is 13 residues. CDR3 sequence (DNA): TGCGCCAGCAGCCTGAGATCCTCCTACGAGCAGTACTTC. Translation gives CASSLRSSYEQYF.

This clone was found once. The chain recombines TRBV30 with TRBJ2-5, with D unclear. The CDR3 is made up of 10 amino acids. Germline V gene lookup returns CDR1 GTSNPN and CDR2 SVGIG (reference sequence). Trimming took 5 bases from V and 4 from J, leaving 5 bases between them. The CDR3 spells CAWSRETQYF. In DNA, the CDR3 is TGTGCCTGGTCGCGAGAGACCCAGTACTTC. Looking up the rest from reference TRBV30 and TRBJ2-5 gives the full variable domain: SQTIHQWPATLVQPVGSPLSLECTVEGTSNPNLYWYRQAAGRGLQLLFYSVGIGQISSEVPQNLSASRPQDRQFILSSKKLLLSDSGFYLCAWSRETQYFGPGTRLLVL.

V is TRBV9 and J is TRBJ1-4; maybe TRBD1 (6 bases). V lost 0 bases, J lost 7 bases, and 10 bases lay in between. The CDR3 length is 14 residues. Per germline, CDR1 SGDLS and CDR2 YYNGEE. CDR3 sequence reads: CASSVDLQGEKLFF. Here the CDR3 DNA reads TGTGCCAGCAGCGTAGATTTACAGGGTGAAAAACTGTTTTTT.

The V gene is TRBV5-1, the J gene TRBJ1-5, with 7 positions matching TRBD1. CDR3 size: 14 residues. The germline V gene has CDR1 SGHRS and CDR2 YFSETQ. V shed 3 bases, J shed 10 bases, and the junction held 10 bases outside the gene matches. The CDR3 loop is CASSSGTDGSPQHF. CDR3 in DNA: TGCGCCAGCAGCTCCGGGACAGACGGGAGCCCCCAGCATTTT.

A single count supports this clone. V usage is TRBV7-2 and J usage is TRBJ1-3; 7 nucleotides match TRBD1. V shed 4 bases, J shed 3 bases, and the junction held 6 bases outside the gene matches. Germline CDR1 reads SGHTA; CDR2 reads FQGNSA. The CDR3 contains 15 residues. CDR3 sequence: CASSSRGYGGNTIYF. CDR3 coding DNA: TGTGCCAGCAGCTCCAGGGGGTATGGTGGAAACACCATATATTTT. The variable domain in full, with the rest retrieved from reference TRBV7-2 and TRBJ1-3, is GAGVSQSPSNKVTEKGKDVELRCDPISGHTALYWYRQSLGQGLEFLIYFQGNSAPDKSGLPSDRFSAERTGGSVSTLTIQRTQQEDSAVYLCASSSRGYGGNTIYFGEGSWLTVV.

This clone occurred a few times. Other DNA sequences in the sample encode the same CDR3. The rearrangement links TRBV7-9 to TRBJ1-6, with 8 nucleotides matching TRBD1. Germline V lookup: CDR1 SEHNR, CDR2 FQNEAQ (reference sequence). The J segment lost 9 bases and the V segment lost 5 bases, leaving 6 bases of the junction unmatched. This CDR3 is 14 amino acids long. CDR3 region: CASSPGQGGSPLHF. The CDR3 coding sequence is TGTGCCAGCAGCCCTGGACAGGGTGGTTCACCCCTCCACTTT.

The V and J genes are TRBV2 and TRBJ2-7; D uncertain. V gave up 3 bases and J gave up 2 bases, with 11 bases separating them. Per germline, CDR1 SNHLY and CDR2 FYNNEI. The CDR3 covers 14 residues. The CDR3 DNA follows: TGTGCCAGCAGTGATAGAAAACCCCCCTACGAGCAGTACTTC. This translates into CASSDRKPPYEQYF.

The chain carries TRBV27 and TRBJ2-1; 12 nucleotides match TRBD2. Germline loops: CDR1 MNHEY, CDR2 SMNVEV (reference sequence). This CDR3 comprises 17 residues. The J segment lost 1 base and the V segment lost 6 bases, leaving 7 bases of the junction unmatched. CDR3 amino acids: CASRTRLAGVSYNEQFF. The CDR3 region has the DNA TGTGCCAGCAGGACCCGACTAGCGGGGGTGTCCTACAATGAGCAGTTCTTC.

This chain links TRBV19 with TRBJ2-1, with a possible D match to TRBD1 (6 bases). Trimming took off 7 bases at V and 5 bases at J, with 15 bases between the two ends. The germline gives CDR1 LNHDA, CDR2 SQIVND (reference sequence). CDR3 length: 14 residues. In DNA, the CDR3 is TGTGCCAGTACTCAGGGGCTTGGAGACAATGAGCAGTTCTTC. As protein: CASTQGLGDNEQFF.

The chain uses TRBV6-5 and TRBJ2-3; 8 positions match TRBD1. CDR1 MNHEY and CDR2 SVGAGI come from the germline V gene. V lost 7 bases, J lost 6 bases, and 6 bases stayed unmatched. There are 13 residues in the CDR3. CDR3 in DNA: TGTGCCAGCACGGACAGGGTTAAGGATACGCAGTATTTT. Protein: CASTDRVKDTQYF.

The rearrangement joins TRBV18 to TRBJ2-5, with D possibly TRBD1 on 6 matching bases. Germline loops: CDR1 KGHSH, CDR2 LQKENI. V lost 5 bases to trimming and J lost 5 bases, with 9 bases between them. CDR3 length: 12 amino acids. CDR3 sequence: CASSGGHETQYF. CDR3 nucleotide sequence: TGTGCCAGCTCAGGGGGCCATGAGACCCAGTACTTC.